This TCR beta chain was documented in a study of T cells after posttransplantation cyclophosphamide. This table comes from immunoSEQ multiplex PCR, and its TCRdb copy is limited to in-frame clones, with some not included. The table has 30,000 to 45,000 clones, 78% seen once. CDR1 is LNHDA and CDR2 is SQIVND in the germline V gene (reference sequence). Trimming cost V 9 bases and J 2 bases, with 10 bases left between them. The CDR3 runs 12 residues. Busulfan-fludarabine conditioning, marrow transplant, and cyclophosphamide on days +3 and +4 were administered. The sequence derives from a female patient aged 35-55 years who received an allogeneic stem cell transplant from a related donor, was CMV-positive, and had no GVHD. A share of the T cells may be of graft donor origin. The genes are TRBV19 and TRBJ1-1; D uncertain. The material sequenced was CD4+ T cells sorted from blood, taken approximately 1,900 days after a stem cell transplant with posttransplant cyclophosphamide. The DNA of the CDR3 is TGTGCCAGCACCTACGATAACACTGAAGCTTTCTTT. It codes for CASTYDNTEAFF.